This T cell receptor delta chain was captured by sequencing in a study of gamma-delta T cells after stem cell transplantation (dated by TCRdb to 2015 to 2016). Note on this clone: Which antigen it targets is not known. An end of the junction does not agree with germline; a read error may underlie this. This sample includes further DNA sequences coding for the same CDR3.

CDR3 length: 18 amino acids, cysteine to phenylalanine. CDR3 DNA only is kept here, 54 bases in frame from base 1. Looking up the germline V gene yields CDR1 GEAIGNYY and CDR2 EKD. To prepare the library, RT-PCR was applied. The sequencer listed for this sample is Illumina MiSeq. Public reads were reanalyzed in TCRdb with CATT, and rows carrying the same DNA were merged afterwards. In this sample the table shows 2,000 to 3,000 delta-chain clones, 2.5% to 3% of which occur a single time. Of the sample, approximately 15% falls within the top ten clones. Source material: gamma-delta T cells. The rearrangement joined TRDV2 to TRDJ1, with 10 bases aligning to TRDD3. The sequence derives from a human donor. It is not recorded whose cells these are; they may come from a transplant donor. Here the CDR3 is given as CACDTLEGDTGRTDKLIF. The nucleotides read TGCGCCTGTGACACCCTTGAGGGGGATACGGGGAGGACCGATAAACTCATCTTT.